Sequencing of this TCR beta chain was carried out in a study of blood T cell repertoires in COVID-19. Study at large: PBMCs, B-cell-depleted T cells, or T cells provided the cDNA or gDNA that made up the material.

The CDR3 runs 19 residues. Germline values: CDR1 SGHRS, CDR2 YFSETQ. Trimming at V came to 0 bases and at J to 0 bases, leaving 8 bases not matched to a gene. As processed by the authors: For nucleated cells, counts were estimated from reference gene primer amplification. Assay: immunoSEQ multiplex PCR; the TCRdb copy retains only in-frame clones and omits some. The V and J calls and clone size are taken from that table; D and trimming were inferred from the DNA. The data contain tens of thousands of clones, 88% of them singletons. The V call is TRBV5-1, the J call TRBJ2-1; TRBD2 matches at 11 bases. Sequencing was carried out using peripheral blood. This receptor was identified in a human donor in a cohort sampled during active COVID-19. CDR3 coding DNA: TGCGCCAGCAGCTTGGTTAGCGGGGGGGCCCTTAACTCCTACAATGAGCAGTTCTTC. This codes for CASSLVSGGALNSYNEQFF.